A single sample gave rise to the 2 T cell receptor beta chains below, sequenced in a study of CD8 T cells in ankylosing spondylitis. One entry per CDR3 protein, called by TCRdb with MiXCR from the 5' RACE reads. This sample carries about 360,000 distinct CDR3 sequences, 20% to 25% of them seen once, and the ten largest clones take about 12%. Input material: blood, either unsorted or a sorted T cell fraction (not recorded which). The source is a male donor with ankylosing spondylitis or in good health (not recorded which).

This clonotype was counted between two and nine times. The genes are TRBV6-5 and TRBJ2-3, with 7 bases identical to TRBD2. CDR1 and CDR2 from the germline V gene are MNHEY and SVGAGI. CDR3 length: 18 amino acids. V shed 4 bases, J shed 0 bases, and the junction held 13 bases outside the gene matches. CDR3 in DNA: TGTGCCAGCAGTTCCGCTAGCGGTGTAGTCTCTAGCACAGATACGCAGTATTTT. This encodes CASSSASGVVSSTDTQYF.

The genes are TRBV9 and TRBJ2-7, with 7 bases matching TRBD1. The CDR3 has 14 amino acids. Trimming took 4 bases from V and 3 from J; bases not matched to a gene: 7. CDR1 and CDR2 (germline): SGDLS, YYNGEE. CDR3 residues: CASSPGRGRYEQYF. The CDR3 DNA follows: TGTGCCAGCAGCCCAGGAAGGGGGCGCTACGAGCAGTACTTC.